In its sample, the clone carrying this T cell receptor (beta chain) was seen a few times. Its cognate antigen is unknown. An Oncomine TCR Beta short-read assay was used to sequence the DNA from cultured CD4+ T cells. Investigators obtained genomic DNA by extraction from cultured CD4+ T cells. TCRdb recomputed calls from the PCR reads with MiXCR, one row per CDR3 protein. The sample contains some 20,000 distinct CDR3 sequences, about 42% of which appear only once. These data originate in a study of vaccination and CD4 T cells after COVID-19. Study as a whole: The post-vaccine samples came a median roughly 79 days after dose two (range 14 to 241). Cellular stimulation was performed using overlapping spike peptides derived from SARS-CoV-2, HCoV-NL63, HCoV-OC43 and HCoV-229E.

Trimming at V came to 9 bases and at J to 7 bases, leaving 8 bases not matched to a gene. CDR1 is MNHNS, CDR2 SASEGT, per germline. This CDR3 spans 13 amino acids. Regarding treatment: roughly 10-day PBMC culture with coronavirus spike peptide pools or control peptides (ViraFEST assay). Expanded clonotypes were found by TCR sequencing after peptide-pool stimulation (ViraFEST). The TCR comes from a human donor who had recovered from COVID-19. V usage is TRBV6-1 and J usage is TRBJ1-5, with 8 bases aligning to TRBD1. The material sequenced was CD4+ T cells from blood, cultured in vitro, taken before SARS-CoV-2 vaccination. This CDR3 reads CASSDRGKQPQHF. The CDR3 DNA reads as TGTGCCAGTTCAGACAGGGGAAAGCAGCCCCAGCATTTT.